Reported below is one T cell receptor beta chain. Its antigen is not identified. 5' RACE that incorporated UMI labels was used to prepare the TRB cDNA libraries. TCRdb reanalyzed the 5' RACE reads and collapses them to one entry per CDR3 protein, without DNA. This sample's table reports roughly 110,000 distinct CDR3 sequences. This sample stems from a study of CXCR3-negative and CXCR3-positive naive CD8 T cells. Points from the study as a whole: Comparably high diversity was seen in both naive subsets, and much lower diversity in memory CD8+ cells. Against CXCR3-negative naive cells, CXCR3-positive naive cells showed more hydrophobic TRB CDR3s.

Naivety in CD8+ T cells corresponded to a CD45RO-CCR7+CD27+CD95- phenotype. This receptor was obtained from a human donor in good health. Some clones in this sample may be carry-over from other donors' samples. Source material: naive CXCR3+ CD8+ T cells from blood. Subset of the sample: CD45RO-CCR7+CD27+CD95- naive CD8+ T cells expressing CXCR3 (TNR3+).

CDR3: CSVAIQGEYTF. V is TRBV29-1 and J is TRBJ1-2; TCRdb outputs TRBD1, but without DNA this stays unchecked. The CDR3 consists of 11 residues. Germline-derived CDR1 and CDR2 are SQVTM and ANQGSEA. The full variable domain, in which reference TRBV29-1 and TRBJ1-2 provide the parts outside the CDR3, is SAVISQKPSRDICQRGTSLTIQCQVDSQVTMMFWYRQQPGQSLTLIATANQGSEATYESGFVIDKFPISRPNLTFSTLTVSNMSPEDSSIYLCSVAIQGEYTFGSGTRLTVV.